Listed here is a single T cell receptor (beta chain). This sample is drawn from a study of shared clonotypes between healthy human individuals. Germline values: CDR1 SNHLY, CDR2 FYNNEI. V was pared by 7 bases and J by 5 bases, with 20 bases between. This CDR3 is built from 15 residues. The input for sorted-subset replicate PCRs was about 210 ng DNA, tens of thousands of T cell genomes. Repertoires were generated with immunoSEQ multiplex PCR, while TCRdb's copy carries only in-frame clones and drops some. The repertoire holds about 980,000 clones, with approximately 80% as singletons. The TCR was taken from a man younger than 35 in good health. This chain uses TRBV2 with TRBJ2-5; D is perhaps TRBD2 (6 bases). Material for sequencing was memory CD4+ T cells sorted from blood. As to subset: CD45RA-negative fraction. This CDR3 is CASMLSGTRWETQYF. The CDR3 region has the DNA TGTGCCAGCATGTTGTCTGGGACTCGGTGGGAGACCCAGTACTTC.